This TCR beta chain was captured in a study of blood T cell repertoires in COVID-19. About the research overall: Spain, Italy and the United States supplied samples that represented acute and convalescent COVID-19. Sources were T cells, B-cell-depleted T cells, or PBMCs; the material itself was cDNA or gDNA.

The germline V and J ends were trimmed by 0 bases and 3 bases, with 13 bases remaining between them. The CDR3 length is 15 residues. From germline, CDR1 is SGHDT and CDR2 YYEEEE. This clone showed up just a few times. Original processing methods: Amplification of reference gene primers was used by the study to estimate nucleated cell counts. Measured with immunoSEQ multiplex PCR; TCRdb has only the in-frame clones, and not every one. Clone size and V and J calls were adopted from that table, with D and trimming inferred from the DNA. The sample holds about 63,000 clones, roughly 74% seen once. The rearrangement uses TRBV5-6 and TRBJ2-7; weak D call: TRBD1 (6 bases). This sequence originates from a woman of 80 years or more with acute or convalescent COVID-19. Specimen: peripheral blood. The DNA of the CDR3 is TGTGCCAGCAGCTTGGGGGGAGCAGGGGTCTACGAGCAGTACTTC. Its protein product is CASSLGGAGVYEQYF.